This passage covers 10 T cell receptor beta chains from one sample sequenced in a study of control samples from healthy donors and cancer patients. The assay was immunoSEQ multiplex PCR, and TCRdb's table has in-frame clones only and misses some. The sample carries tens of thousands of clones, approximately 90% recorded once. The specimen sequenced was PBMCs. Receptors were obtained from a woman aged 60-75 years with head and neck cancer.

This sequence joins TRBV28 and TRBJ1-1, with a tentative D call TRBD1 (6 bases). V was trimmed by 6 bases and J by 0 bases, leaving 17 bases between them. CDR1 MDHEN and CDR2 SYDVKM come from the germline V gene. The CDR3 length is 16 residues. Written as DNA, the CDR3 is TGTGCCAGCAGCCGCGGGGGGGACACCTTGAACACTGAAGCTTTCTTT. Protein: CASSRGGDTLNTEAFF.

This chain joins TRBV5-8 and TRBJ1-5, with D possibly TRBD1 on 5 matching bases. This CDR3 spans 13 amino acids. Germline V gene data show CDR1 as SGHTS and CDR2 as YDEGEE. The V end was cut by 3 bases, the J end by 7 bases, with 11 bases between. CDR3: CASSSGRNQPQHF. DNA for the CDR3: TGTGCCAGCAGCTCGGGACGTAACCAGCCCCAGCATTTT.

The V gene is TRBV15, the J gene TRBJ1-4; 9 nucleotides align to TRBD1. The CDR3 covers 16 residues. V lost 0 bases, J lost 6 bases, and 5 bases stayed unmatched. CDR1 and CDR2 (germline): LNHNV, YYDKDF (reference sequence). CDR3 protein: CATSREYRGPDEKLFF. CDR3 nucleotides: TGTGCCACCAGCAGAGAATACAGGGGGCCGGATGAAAAACTGTTTTTT.

The chain uses TRBV2 and TRBJ2-7; D perhaps matches TRBD1 (6 bases). Germline V gene data show CDR1 as SNHLY and CDR2 as FYNNEI. V gave up 4 bases and J gave up 3 bases, with 10 bases separating them. CDR3 length: 13 amino acids. CDR3 sequence: CASSALGGYEQYF. CDR3 DNA: TGTGCCAGCAGTGCGCTAGGGGGCTACGAGCAGTACTTC.

The V and J genes are TRBV5-1 and TRBJ2-3; 9 nucleotides align to TRBD1. The CDR3 runs 15 residues. Germline values: CDR1 SGHRS, CDR2 YFSETQ. After removal of 0 bases from V and 8 bases from J, the junction contained 7 bases not matched to a gene. CDR3 sequence: CASSLGGTGFVTQYF. The CDR3 DNA is TGCGCCAGCAGCTTGGGTGGGACAGGGTTTGTTACGCAGTATTTT.

The J gene is TRBJ2-3, the V gene TRBV7-2; possible D gene TRBD2, 5 bases. CDR1 and CDR2 (germline): SGHTA, FQGNSA. V gave up 6 bases and J gave up 7 bases, with 11 bases separating them. The CDR3 sequence is 12 residues long. The CDR3 sequence is CASRALENTQYF. CDR3 DNA sequence: TGTGCCAGCAGAGCACTAGAGAATACGCAGTATTTT. The variable domain in full, with the rest retrieved from reference TRBV7-2 and TRBJ2-3, is GAGVSQSPSNKVTEKGKDVELRCDPISGHTALYWYRQSLGQGLEFLIYFQGNSAPDKSGLPSDRFSAERTGGSVSTLTIQRTQQEDSAVYLCASRALENTQYFGPGTRLTVL.

This sequence joins TRBV30 and TRBJ2-1; 9 positions match TRBD2. The CDR3 has 14 residues. Germline values: CDR1 GTSNPN, CDR2 SVGIG (reference sequence). V shed 3 bases and J 12 bases; nucleotides not matched to a gene: 12. CDR3 sequence (DNA): TGTGCCTGGAGCACTCGAGCGGGAGGCACCGGGCAGTTCTTC. This codes for CAWSTRAGGTGQFF.

The chain couples TRBV30 to TRBJ1-5; 7 bases agree with TRBD1. The CDR3 consists of 14 residues. The trim removed 5 bases at V and 3 bases at J, leaving 7 bases unmatched. Germline V gene sequence: CDR1 GTSNPN, CDR2 SVGIG (reference sequence). For the CDR3, the DNA is TGTGCCTGGGGCACTACAGGGGCCAATCAGCCCCAGCATTTT. Translating it yields CAWGTTGANQPQHF.

In DNA form, the CDR3 reads TGTGCCATCAGTGAGTCGAAATTGGGGACAGGAGATGGCTACACCTTC. Residues: CAISESKLGTGDGYTF. V gene TRBV10-3 combines with J gene TRBJ1-2; 8 bases map to TRBD1. V shed 0 bases and J 6 bases; nucleotides not matched to a gene: 9. Germline CDR1 reads ENHRY; CDR2 reads SYGVKD. The CDR3 is 16 amino acids.

The chain carries TRBV30 and TRBJ2-7, with D possibly called TRBD1 or TRBD2 (5 bases each). Trimming cost V 0 bases and J 3 bases, with 15 bases left between them. The CDR3 consists of 15 residues. Germline CDR1 reads GTSNPN; CDR2 reads SVGIG (reference sequence). The CDR3 is CAWSVGPGPNYEQYF. For the CDR3, the DNA is TGTGCCTGGAGTGTAGGCCCGGGACCAAACTACGAGCAGTACTTC.